This T cell receptor (beta chain) was retrieved from a study of T cells in Graves' hyperthyroidism and ophthalmopathy. About the research overall: Sampling of peripheral blood happened at initial diagnosis, prior to any treatment. Study results and caveats: Blood also held most thyroid clonotypes expanded beyond 0.001.

TCR beta CDR3 regions were amplified from RNA transcripts. The HTBI set primed first-round TCR CDR3 RT-PCR. TCRdb re-analysed the multiplex PCR reads in MiXCR, keeping a single row per CDR3 protein. Of 280,000 or so distinct CDR3 sequences listed, 15% are singletons. Losses at the gene ends were 6 bases for V and 0 bases for J; bases not matched to a gene: 1. This CDR3 spans 14 amino acids. Germline V CDR1 and CDR2: SNHLY, FYNNEI. This clonotype was seen repeatedly, ten times or more. Its antigen is currently unknown. Blood from later-ophthalmopathy patients was taken at first hyperthyroidism diagnosis. Cells are PBMCs isolated from about 10 ml of fresh blood.

The sequence was obtained from a woman aged 50 to 60 with Graves' hyperthyroidism that later progressed to Graves' ophthalmopathy. The specimen sequenced was blood. This chain uses TRBV2 with TRBJ1-4, with TRBD1 identical over 7 bases. The CDR3 DNA follows: TGTGCCAGCAGAGACAGGGCAACTAATGAAAAACTGTTTTTT. As protein: CASRDRATNEKLFF.